Listed below are T cell receptor beta chains from one sample, sequenced in a study of cytomegalovirus exposure and HLA in healthy donors. Sequencing was performed with immunoSEQ multiplex PCR; in TCRdb, only in-frame clones are kept and a portion is missing. The data hold about 130,000 clones, with approximately 80% observed a single time. Sequencing was performed on PBMCs. The receptor source for this set is a man aged 35 to 55 in good health and CMV-seronegative. CDR3s include the opening cysteine and the closing phenylalanine or tryptophan. A D gene is named only where the DNA matches it firmly. Clone size is stated in some rows and not others, as once, few, many or a class when expanded.

-,TRBV4-3,-,TRBJ1-4,TGCGCCAGCAGCCAACCAGGGGTCGGGGAAAAACTGTTTTTT,CASSQPGVGEKLFF
-,TRBV4-1,TRBD1,TRBJ1-1,TGCGCCAGCAGCCAAGAAGTAATGGCAGGGGGCATGAACACTGAAGCTTTCTTT,CASSQEVMAGGMNTEAFF
-,TRBV6-4,TRBD1,TRBJ2-2,TGTGCCAGCAGCCCGGACAGGGGGCAGAACACCGGGGAGCTGTTTTTT,CASSPDRGQNTGELFF
-,TRBV28,TRBD2,TRBJ2-3,TGTGCCAGCAGGACCGGGACTAGAGATACGCAGTATTTT,CASRTGTRDTQYF
few,TRBV13,TRBD1,TRBJ2-1,TGTGCCAGCAGCTCACGGGACAGGGGGAGCAATGAGCAGTTCTTC,CASSSRDRGSNEQFF
many,TRBV7-8,-,TRBJ1-2,TGTGCCAGCAGCTTATGGAGTTTGGGGGGGGCGGGGGTCTATGGCTACACCTTC,CASSLWSLGGAGVYGYTF
-,TRBV4-1,TRBD1,TRBJ2-7,TGCGCCAGCAGCCGACAGACAACAGGGGGCCCTTACGAGCAGTACTTC,CASSRQTTGGPYEQYF
-,TRBV27,-,TRBJ2-2,TGTGCCAGCAGTTCGTTCGGGGTCCCCGGGGAGCTGTTTTTT,CASSSFGVPGELFF
-,TRBV18,TRBD2,TRBJ2-3,TGTGCCAGCTCACCAGCGGGAGGGGGTATCGATACGCAGTATTTT,CASSPAGGGIDTQYF
-,TRBV10-3,TRBD2,TRBJ2-5,TGTGCCATCAGTGAGTCTAATGGACTAGCGGGGGAGACCCAGTACTTC,CAISESNGLAGETQYF